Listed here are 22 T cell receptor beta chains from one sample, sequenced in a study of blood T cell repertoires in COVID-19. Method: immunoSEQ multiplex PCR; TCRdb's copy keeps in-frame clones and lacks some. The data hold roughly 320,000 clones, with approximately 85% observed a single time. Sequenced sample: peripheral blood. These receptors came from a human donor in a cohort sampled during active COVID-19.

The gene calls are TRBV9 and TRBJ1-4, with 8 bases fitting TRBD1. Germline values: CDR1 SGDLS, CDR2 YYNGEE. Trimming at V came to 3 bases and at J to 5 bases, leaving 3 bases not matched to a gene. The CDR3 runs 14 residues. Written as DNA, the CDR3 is TGTGCCAGCAGCGACCACAGGGGGAATGAAAAACTGTTTTTT. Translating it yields CASSDHRGNEKLFF.

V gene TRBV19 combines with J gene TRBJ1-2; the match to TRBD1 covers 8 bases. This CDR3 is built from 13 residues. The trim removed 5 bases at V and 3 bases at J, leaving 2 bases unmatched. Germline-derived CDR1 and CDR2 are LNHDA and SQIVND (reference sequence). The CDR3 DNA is TGTGCCAGTAGTTTGGGACAGGACTATGGCTACACCTTC. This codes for CASSLGQDYGYTF.

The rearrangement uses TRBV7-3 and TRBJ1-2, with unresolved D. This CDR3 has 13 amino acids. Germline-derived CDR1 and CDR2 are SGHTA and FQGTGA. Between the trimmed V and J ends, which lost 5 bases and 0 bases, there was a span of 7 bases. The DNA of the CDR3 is TGTGCCAGCAGCCTACTCACTAACTATGGCTACACCTTC. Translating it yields CASSLLTNYGYTF.

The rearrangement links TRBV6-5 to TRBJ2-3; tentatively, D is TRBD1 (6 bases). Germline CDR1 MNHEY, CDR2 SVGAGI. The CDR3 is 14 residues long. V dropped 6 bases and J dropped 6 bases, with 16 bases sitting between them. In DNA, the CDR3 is TGTGCCAGCAGACCCCAGGGCACAGGGGATACGCAGTATTTT. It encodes CASRPQGTGDTQYF.

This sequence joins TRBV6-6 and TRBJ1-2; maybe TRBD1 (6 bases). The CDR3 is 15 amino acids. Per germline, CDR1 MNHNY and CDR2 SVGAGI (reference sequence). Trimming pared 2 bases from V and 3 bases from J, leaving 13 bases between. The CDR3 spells CASSYRTESHYGYTF. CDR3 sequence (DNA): TGTGCCAGCAGTTACCGGACAGAATCTCACTATGGCTACACCTTC.

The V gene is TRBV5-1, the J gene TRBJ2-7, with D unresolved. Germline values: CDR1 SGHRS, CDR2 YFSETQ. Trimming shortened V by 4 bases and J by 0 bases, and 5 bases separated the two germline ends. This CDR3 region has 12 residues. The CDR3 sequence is CASSGNSYEQYF. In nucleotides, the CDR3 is TGCGCCAGCAGCGGCAACTCCTACGAGCAGTACTTC.

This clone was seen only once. CDR3 in amino acids: CASSLGMEIPYNEQFF. CDR3 coding DNA: TGCGCCAGCAGCTTGGGGATGGAGATTCCCTACAATGAGCAGTTCTTC. This chain connects TRBV5-1 to TRBJ2-1; D not certain. Germline V gives CDR1 SGHRS, CDR2 YFSETQ. This CDR3 spans 16 amino acids. Trimming took 0 bases from V and 2 from J, leaving 12 bases between them.

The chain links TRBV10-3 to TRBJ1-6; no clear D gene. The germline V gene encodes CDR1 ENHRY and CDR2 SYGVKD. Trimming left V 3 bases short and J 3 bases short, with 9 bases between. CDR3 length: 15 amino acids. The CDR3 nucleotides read TGTGCCATCAGTGACTGGGCGGGCTATAATTCACCCCTCCACTTT. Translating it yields CAISDWAGYNSPLHF.

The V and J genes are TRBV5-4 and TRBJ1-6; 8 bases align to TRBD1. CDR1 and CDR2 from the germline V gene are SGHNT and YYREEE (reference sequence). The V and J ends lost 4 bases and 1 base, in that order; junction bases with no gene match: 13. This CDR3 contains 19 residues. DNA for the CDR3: TGTGCCAGCAGCCCGGGAAGCCAGGGGGCTTGGTCCTATAATTCACCCCTCCACTTT. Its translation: CASSPGSQGAWSYNSPLHF.

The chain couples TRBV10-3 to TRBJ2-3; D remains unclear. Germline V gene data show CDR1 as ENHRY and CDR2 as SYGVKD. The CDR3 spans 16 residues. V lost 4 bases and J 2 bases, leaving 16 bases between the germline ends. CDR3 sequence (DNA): TGTGCCATCAGTGGTCTCTCGAGTGAAATCACAGATACGCAGTATTTT. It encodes CAISGLSSEITDTQYF.

CDR3 in DNA: TGCAGTTCAGGGTCGGACACTGAAGCTTTCTTT. Translating it yields CSSGSDTEAFF. The V call is TRBV20-1, the J call TRBJ1-1; D possibly corresponds to TRBD1 (5 bases). The CDR3 length is 11 residues. The germline V and J ends were trimmed by 8 bases and 3 bases, with 10 bases remaining between them. Germline values: CDR1 DFQATT, CDR2 SNEGSKA (reference sequence).

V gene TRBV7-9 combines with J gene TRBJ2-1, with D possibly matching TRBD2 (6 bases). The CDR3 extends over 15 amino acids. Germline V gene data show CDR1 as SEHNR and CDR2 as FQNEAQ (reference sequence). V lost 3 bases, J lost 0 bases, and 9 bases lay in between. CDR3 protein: CASSLAGPSYNEQFF. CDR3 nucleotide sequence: TGTGCCAGCAGCTTGGCGGGGCCCTCCTACAATGAGCAGTTCTTC.

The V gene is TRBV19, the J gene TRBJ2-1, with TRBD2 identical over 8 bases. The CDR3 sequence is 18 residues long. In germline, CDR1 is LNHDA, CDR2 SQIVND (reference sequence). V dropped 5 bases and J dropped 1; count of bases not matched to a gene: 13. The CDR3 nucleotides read TGTGCCAGTAGTTCCCTCGGACTAGCAATTATTTCCTACAATGAGCAGTTCTTC. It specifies CASSSLGLAIISYNEQFF.

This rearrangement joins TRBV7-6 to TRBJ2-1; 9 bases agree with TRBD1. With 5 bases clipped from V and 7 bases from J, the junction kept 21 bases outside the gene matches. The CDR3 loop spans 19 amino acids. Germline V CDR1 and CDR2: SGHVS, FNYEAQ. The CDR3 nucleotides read TGTGCCAGCAGCCGCATTGACAGGGGGAGTTGGGAACCAAGGAATGAGCAGTTCTTC. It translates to CASSRIDRGSWEPRNEQFF.

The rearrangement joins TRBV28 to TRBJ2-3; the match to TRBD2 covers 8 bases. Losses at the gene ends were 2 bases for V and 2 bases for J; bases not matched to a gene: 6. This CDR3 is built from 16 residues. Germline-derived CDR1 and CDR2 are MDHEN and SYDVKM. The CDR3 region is CASSLSRGGLTDTQYF. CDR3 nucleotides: TGTGCCAGCAGTTTAAGCCGGGGGGGCCTCACAGATACGCAGTATTTT. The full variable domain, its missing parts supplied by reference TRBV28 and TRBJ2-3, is DVKVTQSSRYLVKRTGEKVFLECVQDMDHENMFWYRQDPGLGLRLIYFSYDVKMKEKGDIPEGYSVSREKKERFSLILESASTNQTSMYLCASSLSRGGLTDTQYFGPGTRLTVL.

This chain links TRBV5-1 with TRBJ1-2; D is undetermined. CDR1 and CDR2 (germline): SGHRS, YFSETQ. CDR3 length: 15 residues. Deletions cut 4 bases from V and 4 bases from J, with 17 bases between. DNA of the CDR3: TGCGCCAGCAGCCAGGCAAAGGATGCCGCCTATGGCTACACCTTC. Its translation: CASSQAKDAAYGYTF. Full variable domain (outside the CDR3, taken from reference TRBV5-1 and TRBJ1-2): KAGVTQTPRYLIKTRGQQVTLSCSPISGHRSVSWYQQTPGQGLQFLFEYFSETQRNKGNFPGRFSGRQFSNSRSEMNVSTLELGDSALYLCASSQAKDAAYGYTFGSGTRLTVV.

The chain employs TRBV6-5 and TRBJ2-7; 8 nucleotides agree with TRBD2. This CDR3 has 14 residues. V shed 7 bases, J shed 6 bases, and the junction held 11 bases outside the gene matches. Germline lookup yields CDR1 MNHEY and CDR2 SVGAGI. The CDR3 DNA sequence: TGTGCCAGCACCGCCCGGGGGGGGCAGGGCGAGCAGTACTTC. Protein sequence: CASTARGGQGEQYF.

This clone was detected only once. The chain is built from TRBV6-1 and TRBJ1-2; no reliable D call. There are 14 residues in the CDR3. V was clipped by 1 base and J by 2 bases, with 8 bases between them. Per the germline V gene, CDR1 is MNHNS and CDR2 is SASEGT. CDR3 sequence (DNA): TGTGCCAGCAGTGAAGGAGGCCGGAACTATGGCTACACCTTC. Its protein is CASSEGGRNYGYTF.

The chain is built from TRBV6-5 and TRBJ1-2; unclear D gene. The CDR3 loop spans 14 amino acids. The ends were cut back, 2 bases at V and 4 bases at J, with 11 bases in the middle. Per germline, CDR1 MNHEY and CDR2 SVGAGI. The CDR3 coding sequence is TGTGCCAGCAGTTACCGCGCGAGGAGCTATGGCTACACCTTC. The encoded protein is CASSYRARSYGYTF.

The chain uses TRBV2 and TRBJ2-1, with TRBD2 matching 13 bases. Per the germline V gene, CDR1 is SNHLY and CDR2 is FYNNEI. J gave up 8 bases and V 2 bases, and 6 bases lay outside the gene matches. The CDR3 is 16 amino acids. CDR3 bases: TGTGCCAGCAGTGAACTTCGGACTAGCGGGGGTGATGAGCAGTTCTTC. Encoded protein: CASSELRTSGGDEQFF.

CDR3 DNA: TGTGCCAGTAGTAGGGACATAGAATCTCAGCCCCAGCATTTT. It yields the protein CASSRDIESQPQHF. The chain links TRBV19 to TRBJ1-5, with D possibly being TRBD1 (6 bases). Per germline, CDR1 LNHDA and CDR2 SQIVND (reference sequence). V lost 4 bases and J 6 bases, leaving 13 bases between the germline ends. The CDR3 consists of 14 residues.

CDR3 coding DNA: TGTGCCAGCAGTTCATCAGGGGGCACTGAAGCTTTCTTT. Amino acids: CASSSSGGTEAFF. V gene TRBV27 combines with J gene TRBJ1-1; TRBD1 agrees at 7 bases. V gave up 4 bases and J gave up 4 bases; unmatched junction bases: 3. Germline-derived CDR1 and CDR2 are MNHEY and SMNVEV (reference sequence). CDR3 length: 13 amino acids.